This T cell receptor beta chain was obtained from a study of CXCR3-negative and CXCR3-positive naive CD8 T cells. The method, 5' RACE with UMI labels, was used to prepare the TRB cDNA libraries. TCRdb derives one entry per CDR3 protein from the 5' RACE reads, leaving out DNA. The table lists just over 40,000 distinct CDR3 sequences, with about 2% in the top ten. This TCR was recovered from a human donor in good health. Some clones in this sample may be carry-over from other donors' samples. Sequencing used naive CXCR3- CD8+ T cells from blood. The subset is: CD45RO-CCR7+CD27+CD95- naive CD8+ T cells lacking CXCR3 (TNR3-).

CDR3 region: CASSFSGDSIWGYTF. The V and J genes are TRBV7-2 and TRBJ1-2. CDR3 length: 15 amino acids. Germline CDR1 SGHTA, CDR2 FQGNSA.